The source of this TCR beta chain is a study of blood T cell repertoires in COVID-19. Overall study: Samples representing acute and convalescent COVID-19 were sourced from the United States, Italy and Spain. T cells, B-cell-depleted T cells, or PBMCs provided the cDNA or gDNA that served as material.

Germline V gene data show CDR1 as SGHTA and CDR2 as FQGNSA. V gave up 4 bases and J gave up 8 bases; unmatched junction bases: 10. The CDR3 consists of 14 residues. Study processing details: It was from reference gene primer amplification that nucleated cell counts were estimated. Profiled with immunoSEQ multiplex PCR; TCRdb holds only in-frame clones, not every one. That table is the source of V, J and clone size, and D and trimming were worked out from the DNA. This repertoire shows around 150,000 clones, roughly 74% found once; its top ten account for roughly 13%. This clone appeared a single time.

The sequenced material came from peripheral blood. The source of this sequence is a woman at least 80 years old with acute or convalescent COVID-19. V is TRBV7-2 and J is TRBJ1-2, with 7 bases that match TRBD1. CDR3 residues: CASSYYEGARGYTF. In nucleotides, the CDR3 is TGTGCCAGCAGCTACTATGAGGGGGCTCGCGGCTACACCTTC.